This TCR beta chain was recorded in a study of blood T cell repertoires in COVID-19. The table came from immunoSEQ multiplex PCR; TCRdb's copy has only in-frame clones and leaves some out. This table has 240,000 or so clones, about 89% appearing once. Germline V gene lookup returns CDR1 KGHDR and CDR2 SFDVKD. V trimming: 3 bases; J trimming: 9 bases; junction bases outside the gene matches: 7. The CDR3 length is 15 residues. This clonotype was sampled from a man aged 35-49 years who had recovered from COVID-19. The chain links TRBV24-1 to TRBJ2-1; 10 bases fit TRBD2. The sequenced material came from PBMCs or T cells enriched from blood (not recorded which). The CDR3 sequence is CATSDSSGGNGEQFF. DNA of the CDR3: TGTGCCACCAGTGATAGTAGCGGGGGGAACGGTGAGCAGTTCTTC.